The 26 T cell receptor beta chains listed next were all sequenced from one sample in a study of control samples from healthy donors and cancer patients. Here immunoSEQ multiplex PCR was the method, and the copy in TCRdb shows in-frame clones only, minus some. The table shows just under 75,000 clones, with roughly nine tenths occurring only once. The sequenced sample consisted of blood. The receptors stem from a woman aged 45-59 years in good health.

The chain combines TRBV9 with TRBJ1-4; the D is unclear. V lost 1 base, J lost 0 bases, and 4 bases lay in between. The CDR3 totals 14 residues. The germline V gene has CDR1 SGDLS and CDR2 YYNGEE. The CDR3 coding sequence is TGTGCCAGCAGCGTACAGCCAACTAATGAAAAACTGTTTTTT. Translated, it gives CASSVQPTNEKLFF.

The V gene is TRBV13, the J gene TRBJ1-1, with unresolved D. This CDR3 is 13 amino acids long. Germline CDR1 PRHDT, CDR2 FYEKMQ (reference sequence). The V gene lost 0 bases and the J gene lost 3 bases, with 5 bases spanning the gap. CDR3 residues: CASSLGWDTEAFF. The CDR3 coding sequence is TGTGCCAGCAGCTTAGGGTGGGACACTGAAGCTTTCTTT.

In DNA form, the CDR3 reads TGTGCAAGTCGCTTGGAAGACAGGAGGTATGAAAAACTGTTTTTT. It yields the protein CASRLEDRRYEKLFF. The chain has TRBV12-2 and TRBJ1-4; TRBD1 was called by the table and not checked on the DNA. TRBV12-2 is a known pseudogene. CDR3 size: 15 residues.

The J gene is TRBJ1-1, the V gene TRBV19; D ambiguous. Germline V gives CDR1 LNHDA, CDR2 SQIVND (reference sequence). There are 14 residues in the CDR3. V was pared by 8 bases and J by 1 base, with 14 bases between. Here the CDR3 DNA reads TGTGCCAGTTCCGAGGGCCGGTGGAACACTGAAGCTTTCTTT. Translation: CASSEGRWNTEAFF.

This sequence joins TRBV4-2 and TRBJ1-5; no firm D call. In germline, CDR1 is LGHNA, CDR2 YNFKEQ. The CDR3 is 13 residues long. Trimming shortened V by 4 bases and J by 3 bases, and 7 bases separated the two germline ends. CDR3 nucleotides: TGTGCCAGCAGCCCCTTTAACAATCAGCCCCAGCATTTT. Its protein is CASSPFNNQPQHF.

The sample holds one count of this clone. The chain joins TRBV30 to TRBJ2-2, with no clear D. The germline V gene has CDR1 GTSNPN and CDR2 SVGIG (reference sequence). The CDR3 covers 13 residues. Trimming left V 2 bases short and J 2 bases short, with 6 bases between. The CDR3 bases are TGTGCCTGGAGTTATGTAAACACCGGGGAGCTGTTTTTT. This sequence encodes CAWSYVNTGELFF.

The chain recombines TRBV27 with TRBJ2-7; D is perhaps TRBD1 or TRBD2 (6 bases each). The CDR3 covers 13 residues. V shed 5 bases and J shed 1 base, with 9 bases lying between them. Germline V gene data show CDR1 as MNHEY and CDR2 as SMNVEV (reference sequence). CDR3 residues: CASSRGGSYEQYF. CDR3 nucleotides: TGTGCCAGCAGTCGAGGGGGGTCCTACGAGCAGTACTTC.

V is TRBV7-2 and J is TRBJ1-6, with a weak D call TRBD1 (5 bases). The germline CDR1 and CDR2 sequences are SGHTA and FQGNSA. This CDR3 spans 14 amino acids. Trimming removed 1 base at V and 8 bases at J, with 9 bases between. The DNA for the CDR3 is TGTGCCAGCAGCTTAGACAGGCGAGATTCACCCCTCCACTTT. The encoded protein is CASSLDRRDSPLHF.

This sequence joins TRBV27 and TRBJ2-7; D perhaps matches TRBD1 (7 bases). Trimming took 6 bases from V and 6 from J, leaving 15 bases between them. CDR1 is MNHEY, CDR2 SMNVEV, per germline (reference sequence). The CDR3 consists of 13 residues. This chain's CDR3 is CASSPNRGGEQYF. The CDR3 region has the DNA TGTGCCAGCAGCCCAAACAGGGGAGGCGAGCAGTACTTC.

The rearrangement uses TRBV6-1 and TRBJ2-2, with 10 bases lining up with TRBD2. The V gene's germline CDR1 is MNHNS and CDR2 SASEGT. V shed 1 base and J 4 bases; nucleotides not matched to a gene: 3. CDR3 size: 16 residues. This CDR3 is CASSEVLAGPTGELFF. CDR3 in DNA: TGTGCCAGCAGTGAAGTACTAGCGGGACCCACCGGGGAGCTGTTTTTT.

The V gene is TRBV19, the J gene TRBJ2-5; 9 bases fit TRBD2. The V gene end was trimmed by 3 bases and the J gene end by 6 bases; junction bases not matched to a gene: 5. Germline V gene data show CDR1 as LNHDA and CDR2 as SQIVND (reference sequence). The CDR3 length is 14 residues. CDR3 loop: CASSISAGGKTQYF. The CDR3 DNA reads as TGTGCCAGTAGTATCTCAGCGGGAGGAAAGACCCAGTACTTC.

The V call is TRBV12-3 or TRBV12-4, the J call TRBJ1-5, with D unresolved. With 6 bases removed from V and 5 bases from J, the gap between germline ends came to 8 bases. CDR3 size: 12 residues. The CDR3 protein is CASSSSDQPQHF. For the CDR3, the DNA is TGTGCCAGCAGCTCAAGTGATCAGCCCCAGCATTTT.

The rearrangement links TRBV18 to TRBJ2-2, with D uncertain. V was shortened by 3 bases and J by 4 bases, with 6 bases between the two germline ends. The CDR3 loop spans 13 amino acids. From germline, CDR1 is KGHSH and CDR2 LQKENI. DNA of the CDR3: TGTGCCAGCTCACCGACTTTCACCGGGGAGCTGTTTTTT. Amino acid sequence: CASSPTFTGELFF.

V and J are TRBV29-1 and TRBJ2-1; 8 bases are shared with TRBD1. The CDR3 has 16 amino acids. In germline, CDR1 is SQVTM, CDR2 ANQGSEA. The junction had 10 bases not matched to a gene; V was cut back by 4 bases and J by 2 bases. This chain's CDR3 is CSVVLVAGGTYNEQFF. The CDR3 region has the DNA TGCAGCGTTGTTCTTGTGGCAGGGGGCACCTACAATGAGCAGTTCTTC.

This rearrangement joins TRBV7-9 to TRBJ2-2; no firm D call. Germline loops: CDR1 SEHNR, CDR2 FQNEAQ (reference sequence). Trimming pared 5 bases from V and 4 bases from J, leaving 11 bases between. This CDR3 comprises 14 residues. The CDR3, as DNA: TGTGCCAGCAGCCCGCTAGTTACCACCGGGGAGCTGTTTTTT. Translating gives CASSPLVTTGELFF.

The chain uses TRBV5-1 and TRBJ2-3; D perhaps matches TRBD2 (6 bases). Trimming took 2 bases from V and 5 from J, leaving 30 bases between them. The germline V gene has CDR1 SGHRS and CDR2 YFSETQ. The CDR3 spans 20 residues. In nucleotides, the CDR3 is TGCGCCAGCAGCTTTTCTTCTTCGGTCGGGGCTGGGCGGGATCGAGATACGCAGTATTTT. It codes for CASSFSSSVGAGRDRDTQYF.

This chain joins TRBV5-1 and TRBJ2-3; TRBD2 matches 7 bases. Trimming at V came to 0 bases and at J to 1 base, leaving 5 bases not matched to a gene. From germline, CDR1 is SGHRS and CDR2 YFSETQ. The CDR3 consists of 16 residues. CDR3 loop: CASSLGSGKGTDTQYF. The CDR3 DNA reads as TGCGCCAGCAGCTTGGGGAGCGGGAAGGGCACAGATACGCAGTATTTT. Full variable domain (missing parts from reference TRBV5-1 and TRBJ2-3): KAGVTQTPRYLIKTRGQQVTLSCSPISGHRSVSWYQQTPGQGLQFLFEYFSETQRNKGNFPGRFSGRQFSNSRSEMNVSTLELGDSALYLCASSLGSGKGTDTQYFGPGTRLTVL.

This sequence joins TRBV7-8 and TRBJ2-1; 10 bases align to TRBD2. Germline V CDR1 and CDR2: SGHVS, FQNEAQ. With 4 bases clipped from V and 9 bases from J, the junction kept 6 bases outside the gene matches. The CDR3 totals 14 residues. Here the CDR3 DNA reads TGTGCCAGCAGCTGGGTAGCGGGAGGTAGTGAGCAGTTCTTC. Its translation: CASSWVAGGSEQFF. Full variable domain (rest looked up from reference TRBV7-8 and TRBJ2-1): GAGVSQSPRYKVAKRGQDVALRCDPISGHVSLFWYQQALGQGPEFLTYFQNEAQLDKSGLPSDRFFAERPEGSVSTLKIQRTQQEDSAVYLCASSWVAGGSEQFFGPGTRLTVL.

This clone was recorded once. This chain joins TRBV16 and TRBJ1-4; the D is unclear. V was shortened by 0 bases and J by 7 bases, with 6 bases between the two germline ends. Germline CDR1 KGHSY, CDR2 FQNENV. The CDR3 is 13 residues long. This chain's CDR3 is CASSQSKGEKLFF. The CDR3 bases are TGTGCCAGCAGCCAATCGAAAGGTGAAAAACTGTTTTTT.

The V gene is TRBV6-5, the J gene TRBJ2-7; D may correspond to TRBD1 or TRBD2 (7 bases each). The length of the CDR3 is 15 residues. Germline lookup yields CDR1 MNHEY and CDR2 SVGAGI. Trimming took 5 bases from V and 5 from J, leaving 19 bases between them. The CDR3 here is CASSHLMAGGDEQYF. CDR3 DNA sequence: TGTGCCAGCAGTCACCTAATGGCAGGGGGGGACGAGCAGTACTTC.

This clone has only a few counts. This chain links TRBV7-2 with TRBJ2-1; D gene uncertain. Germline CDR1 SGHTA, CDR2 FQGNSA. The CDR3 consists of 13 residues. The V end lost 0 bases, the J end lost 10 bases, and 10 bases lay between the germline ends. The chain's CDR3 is CASSLAVGGEQFF. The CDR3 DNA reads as TGTGCCAGCAGCTTAGCGGTGGGCGGAGAGCAGTTCTTC. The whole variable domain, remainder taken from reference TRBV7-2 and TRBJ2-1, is GAGVSQSPSNKVTEKGKDVELRCDPISGHTALYWYRQSLGQGLEFLIYFQGNSAPDKSGLPSDRFSAERTGGSVSTLTIQRTQQEDSAVYLCASSLAVGGEQFFGPGTRLTVL.

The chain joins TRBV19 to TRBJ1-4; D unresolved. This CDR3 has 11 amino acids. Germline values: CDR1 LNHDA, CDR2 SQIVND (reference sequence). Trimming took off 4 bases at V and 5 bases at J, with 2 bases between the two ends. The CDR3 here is CASSTNEKLFF. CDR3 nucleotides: TGTGCCAGTAGTACAAATGAAAAACTGTTTTTT.

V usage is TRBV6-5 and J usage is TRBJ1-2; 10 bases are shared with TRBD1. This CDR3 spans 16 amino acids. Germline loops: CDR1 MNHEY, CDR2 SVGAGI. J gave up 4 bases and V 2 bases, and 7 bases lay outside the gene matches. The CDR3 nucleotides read TGTGCCAGCAGTTACGCTGGGACAGGGGAAGGCTATGGCTACACCTTC. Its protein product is CASSYAGTGEGYGYTF.

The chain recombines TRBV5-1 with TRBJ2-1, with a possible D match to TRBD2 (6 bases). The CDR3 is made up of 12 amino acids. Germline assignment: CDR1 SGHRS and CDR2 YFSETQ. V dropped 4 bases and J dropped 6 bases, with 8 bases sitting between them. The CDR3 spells CASSVEGNEQFF. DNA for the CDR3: TGCGCCAGCAGCGTGGAGGGCAATGAGCAGTTCTTC. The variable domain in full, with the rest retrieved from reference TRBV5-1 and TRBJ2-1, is KAGVTQTPRYLIKTRGQQVTLSCSPISGHRSVSWYQQTPGQGLQFLFEYFSETQRNKGNFPGRFSGRQFSNSRSEMNVSTLELGDSALYLCASSVEGNEQFFGPGTRLTVL.

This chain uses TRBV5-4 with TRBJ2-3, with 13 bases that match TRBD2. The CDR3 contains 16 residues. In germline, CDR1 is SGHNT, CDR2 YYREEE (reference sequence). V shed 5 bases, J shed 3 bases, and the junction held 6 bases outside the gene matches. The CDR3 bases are TGTGCCAGCAGAACCGGGACTAGCGGGAAAACAGATACGCAGTATTTT. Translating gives CASRTGTSGKTDTQYF. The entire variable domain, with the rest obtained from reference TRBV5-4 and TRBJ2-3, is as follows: ETGVTQSPTHLIKTRGQQVTLRCSSQSGHNTVSWYQQALGQGPQFIFQYYREEENGRGNFPPRFSGLQFPNYSSELNVNALELDDSALYLCASRTGTSGKTDTQYFGPGTRLTVL.

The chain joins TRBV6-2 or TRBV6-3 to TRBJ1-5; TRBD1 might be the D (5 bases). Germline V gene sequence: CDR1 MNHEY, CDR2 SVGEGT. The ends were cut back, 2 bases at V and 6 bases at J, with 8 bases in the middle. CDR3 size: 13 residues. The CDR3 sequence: CASSYGGFQPQHF. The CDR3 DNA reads TGTGCCAGCAGTTACGGGGGGTTTCAGCCCCAGCATTTT.